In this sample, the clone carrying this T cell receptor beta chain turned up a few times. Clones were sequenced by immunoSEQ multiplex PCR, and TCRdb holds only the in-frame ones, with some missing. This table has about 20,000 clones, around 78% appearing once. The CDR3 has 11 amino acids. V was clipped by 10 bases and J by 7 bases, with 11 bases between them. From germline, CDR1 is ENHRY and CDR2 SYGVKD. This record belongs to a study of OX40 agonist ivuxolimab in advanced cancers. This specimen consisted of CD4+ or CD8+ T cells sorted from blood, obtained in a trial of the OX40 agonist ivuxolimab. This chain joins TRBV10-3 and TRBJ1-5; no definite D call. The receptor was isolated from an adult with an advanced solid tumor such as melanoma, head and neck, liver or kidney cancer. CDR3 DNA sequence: TGTGCCACTGGCGTTAGACAGCCCCAGCATTTT. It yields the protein CATGVRQPQHF.